A single sample gave rise to the 5 T cell receptor beta chains below, sequenced in a study of identical twins. TCRdb re-called the 5' RACE reads through MiXCR, storing one row per CDR3 protein. The sample lists 690,000 or so distinct CDR3 sequences, roughly 6.2% occurring once. Material: naive T cells sorted from blood. Receptors were obtained from a man between 18 and 35 years old in good health.

Many counts were recorded for this clonotype. The gene calls are TRBV12-3 or TRBV12-4 and TRBJ2-1, with D possibly being TRBD2 (5 bases). V lost 5 bases and J 6 bases, leaving 14 bases between the germline ends. The CDR3 is made up of 14 amino acids. The CDR3 bases are TGTGCCAGCAGTCAACCGGGAATGGGCAATGAGCAGTTCTTC. Protein product: CASSQPGMGNEQFF.

This clonotype occurred a few times. The chain employs TRBV7-2 and TRBJ1-4, with no clear D. This CDR3 spans 13 amino acids. Germline V gene data show CDR1 as SGHTA and CDR2 as FQGNSA. V was clipped by 5 bases and J by 7 bases, with 11 bases between them. CDR3 DNA sequence: TGTGCCAGCAGCACCCATCCACTTGAAAAACTGTTTTTT. Translating gives CASSTHPLEKLFF.

The table lists this clonotype with many counts. This chain uses TRBV5-1 with TRBJ2-7, with 8 bases lining up with TRBD1. The V segment lost 4 bases and the J segment 0 bases; nucleotides outside the gene matches: 6. CDR3 length equals 15 residues. Germline CDR1 reads SGHRS; CDR2 reads YFSETQ. The DNA for the CDR3 is TGCGCCAGCAGCGTAGGGACAGGAAGCTCCTACGAGCAGTACGTC. Translated: CASSVGTGSSYEQYV.

This clonotype has just a few counts. This sequence joins TRBV6-1 and TRBJ1-1, with D possibly TRBD1 on 5 matching bases. Germline V gene data show CDR1 as MNHNS and CDR2 as SASEGT. Trimming removed 2 bases at V and 11 bases at J, with 12 bases between. The CDR3 contains 12 residues. The CDR3 region is CASSEIKGLAFF. CDR3 nucleotides: TGTGCCAGCAGTGAAATTAAGGGGCTGGCTTTCTTT.

This chain's CDR3 is CASGDTSENTGELFF. The CDR3, as DNA: TGTGCCAGCGGTGATACTAGCGAGAACACCGGGGAGCTGTTTTTT. The chain is built from TRBV12-3 or TRBV12-4 and TRBJ2-2, with 7 bases identical to TRBD2. V lost 8 bases, J lost 1 base, and 7 bases stayed unmatched. This CDR3 is built from 15 residues.